These 3 T cell receptor beta chains were sequenced from one sample in a study of blood T cell repertoires in COVID-19. Clones were sequenced by immunoSEQ multiplex PCR, and TCRdb holds only the in-frame ones, with some missing. The sample contains about 380,000 clones, 80% to 90% of which appear only once. The sequenced material came from PBMCs or T cells enriched from blood (not recorded which). These receptors all come from a man aged 25 to 40 who had recovered from COVID-19.

In its sample, this clone was seen a few times. This sequence joins TRBV4-2 and TRBJ1-4; 8 nucleotides match TRBD1. From germline, CDR1 is LGHNA and CDR2 YNFKEQ. Trimming took 1 base from V and 0 from J; bases not matched to a gene: 7. The CDR3 is made up of 18 amino acids. The CDR3: CASSQGKAGGPTNEKLFF. The CDR3 DNA reads TGTGCCAGCAGCCAAGGGAAGGCAGGGGGCCCAACTAATGAAAAACTGTTTTTT.

The chain uses TRBV6-5 and TRBJ2-1, with D unresolved. The germline CDR1 and CDR2 sequences are MNHEY and SVGAGI. V was cut by 0 bases and J by 12 bases, with 15 bases left in between. This CDR3 is built from 14 residues. CDR3 nucleotide sequence: TGTGCCAGCAGTTACTCGAACGTCGGGTCCACGCAGTTCTTC. Translating gives CASSYSNVGSTQFF.

The chain couples TRBV11-3 to TRBJ2-7; TRBD2 might be the D (5 bases). This CDR3 has 14 amino acids. V lost 1 base and J 7 bases, leaving 14 bases between the germline ends. In germline, CDR1 is SGHNT, CDR2 YENEEA. CDR3 DNA sequence: TGTGCCAGCAGCTTAGGAACGGGAACCGGGGAGCAGTACTTC. The encoded protein is CASSLGTGTGEQYF.